These 31 T cell receptor beta chains were all obtained from the same sample, sequenced in a study of T cells in Graves' hyperthyroidism and ophthalmopathy. The investigators amplified TCR beta CDR3 regions from RNA transcripts. First-round RT-PCR of the TCR CDR3 relied on the HTBI primer set. TCRdb ran MiXCR on the multiplex PCR reads and lists one entry per CDR3 protein. Counted here are 550,000 to 800,000 distinct CDR3 sequences, about 17% occurring once; the ten biggest clones make up over 7.5%. The sequenced material came from blood. These receptors originate from a man between 18 and 29 years old with Graves' hyperthyroidism.

The V call is TRBV20-1, the J call TRBJ2-5; TRBD2 is a possible D gene (6 bases). CDR3 length equals 13 residues. Trimming removed 3 bases at V and 4 bases at J, with 12 bases between. Germline V CDR1 and CDR2: DFQATT, SNEGSKA (reference sequence). CDR3 protein: CSARRGRAETQYF. The CDR3 DNA follows: TGCAGTGCTAGGCGGGGTAGGGCAGAGACCCAGTACTTC.

Ten or more counts support this clonotype. The chain uses TRBV12-3 or TRBV12-4 and TRBJ2-2, with 9 bases lining up with TRBD1. This CDR3 is 14 amino acids long. V was pared by 8 bases and J by 6 bases, with 7 bases of the junction left unmatched. CDR3 bases: TGTGCCAGCCGGACAGGGGTCCTCCCCGGGGAGCTGTTTTTT. Amino acids: CASRTGVLPGELFF.

The V gene is TRBV3-1, the J gene TRBJ2-1; 9 nucleotides line up with TRBD1. V was pared by 4 bases and J by 2 bases, with 15 bases of the junction left unmatched. The CDR3 is 19 residues long. Germline CDR1 is LGHDT and CDR2 is YNNKEL (reference sequence). The chain's CDR3 is CASSRLGQGSSIPYNEQFF. CDR3 bases: TGTGCCAGCAGCCGACTCGGACAGGGGTCCTCCATTCCCTACAATGAGCAGTTCTTC.

This clonotype has a handful of counts. J is TRBJ2-5 and V is TRBV7-3; D call uncertain. CDR3 length equals 13 residues. The germline gives CDR1 SGHTA, CDR2 FQGTGA. V was trimmed by 1 base and J by 5 bases, leaving 8 bases between them. The CDR3 DNA reads as TGTGCCAGCAGCTTAAAAGGATACGAGACCCAGTACTTC. Protein product: CASSLKGYETQYF.

This clonotype was seen repeatedly, ten times or more. J is TRBJ2-6 and V is TRBV7-9; D may correspond to TRBD1 or TRBD2 (5 bases each). V gave up 7 bases and J gave up 2 bases, with 12 bases separating them. Per germline, CDR1 SEHNR and CDR2 FQNEAQ (reference sequence). CDR3 length: 15 amino acids. Here the CDR3 DNA reads TGTGCCAGCATCCCCGGGGCGGCTGGGGCCAACGTCCTGACTTTC. Translated: CASIPGAAGANVLTF.

This chain links TRBV5-1 with TRBJ1-3; 7 nucleotides line up with TRBD1. The CDR3 is 14 amino acids. J was trimmed by 4 bases and V by 4 bases; bases with no gene match: 5. Germline assignment: CDR1 SGHRS and CDR2 YFSETQ. DNA of the CDR3: TGCGCCAGCAGCAAAACAGGGGCAGGAAACACCATATATTTT. Translation: CASSKTGAGNTIYF. Full variable domain (missing parts from reference TRBV5-1 and TRBJ1-3): KAGVTQTPRYLIKTRGQQVTLSCSPISGHRSVSWYQQTPGQGLQFLFEYFSETQRNKGNFPGRFSGRQFSNSRSEMNVSTLELGDSALYLCASSKTGAGNTIYFGEGSWLTVV.

The gene calls are TRBV27 and TRBJ1-6, with TRBD1 matching 9 bases. V lost 6 bases, J lost 10 bases, and 10 bases stayed unmatched. The CDR3 is 15 amino acids. Germline CDR1 MNHEY, CDR2 SMNVEV (reference sequence). In nucleotides, the CDR3 is TGTGCCAGCAGGATTGCACAGGGGGCGCGGTCACCCCTCCACTTT. As protein: CASRIAQGARSPLHF.

This clonotype appeared many times. J is TRBJ2-5 and V is TRBV6-1; 11 positions match TRBD1. From germline, CDR1 is MNHNS and CDR2 SASEGT. The V gene end was trimmed by 5 bases and the J gene end by 0 bases; junction bases not matched to a gene: 8. The CDR3 totals 17 residues. CDR3 bases: TGTGCCAGCAGTAACCCGGACAGGGGGCAGTACCAAGAGACCCAGTACTTC. Translation: CASSNPDRGQYQETQYF.

This chain links TRBV13 with TRBJ1-2; D unclear. The CDR3 consists of 15 residues. Germline CDR1 and CDR2: PRHDT and FYEKMQ (reference sequence). Trimming stripped 4 bases from V and 2 bases from J, with 14 bases between. As DNA, the CDR3 is TGTGCCAGCAGCTCCCGGGGTGAGGCGAACTATGGCTACACCTTC. Translated: CASSSRGEANYGYTF.

The table lists this clonotype with a few counts. The V call is TRBV27, the J call TRBJ1-2; D not resolved. Trimming cost V 5 bases and J 4 bases, with 17 bases left between them. This CDR3 has 15 amino acids. Germline-derived CDR1 and CDR2 are MNHEY and SMNVEV (reference sequence). CDR3 DNA sequence: TGTGCCAGCAGTGCGCGCGGCCCCGACTTCTATGGCTACACCTTC. This sequence encodes CASSARGPDFYGYTF.

V gene TRBV28 combines with J gene TRBJ2-5; TRBD1 matches at 7 bases. The junction had 9 bases not matched to a gene; V was cut back by 6 bases and J by 2 bases. Germline V gives CDR1 MDHEN, CDR2 SYDVKM. The CDR3 loop spans 15 amino acids. In DNA form, the CDR3 reads TGTGCCAGCAGCCAAGCTCCGGGACAGCAAGAGACCCAGTACTTC. Amino acids: CASSQAPGQQETQYF.

CDR3 sequence (DNA): TGTGCCAGCAGCTCCCATGTGATAGCGGGATTGGGAGATACGCAGTATTTT. It codes for CASSSHVIAGLGDTQYF. The rearrangement links TRBV11-2 to TRBJ2-3; 8 bases map to TRBD2. CDR1 SGHAT and CDR2 FQNNGV come from the germline V gene. CDR3 length equals 17 residues. The junction had 14 bases not matched to a gene; V was cut back by 4 bases and J by 5 bases.

This clonotype appeared many times. The CDR3 here is CASSSTPRVVMNTEAFF. DNA for the CDR3: TGTGCCAGCAGTTCGACACCCAGGGTGGTCATGAACACTGAAGCTTTCTTT. The gene calls are TRBV27 and TRBJ1-1, with D maybe TRBD1 (5 bases). The CDR3 runs to 17 residues. Trimming shortened V by 4 bases and J by 0 bases, and 18 bases separated the two germline ends. CDR1 and CDR2 from the germline V gene are MNHEY and SMNVEV (reference sequence).

The chain employs TRBV7-3 and TRBJ1-3; the match to TRBD1 covers 8 bases. The germline V gene encodes CDR1 SGHTA and CDR2 FQGTGA. This CDR3 is 18 amino acids long. V shed 4 bases, J shed 1 base, and the junction held 12 bases outside the gene matches. DNA for the CDR3: TGTGCCAGCAGCTACCGCCGTTGCAGGGGGCGGTCTGGAAACACCATATATTTT. Amino acids: CASSYRRCRGRSGNTIYF.

This clonotype has more than one count but fewer than ten. V and J are TRBV5-4 and TRBJ1-4; D gene uncertain. Germline CDR1 and CDR2: SGHNT and YYREEE (reference sequence). The CDR3 contains 13 residues. Trimming left V 0 bases short and J 5 bases short, with 5 bases between. The chain's CDR3 is CASSLEYNEKLFF. The CDR3 nucleotides read TGTGCCAGCAGCTTGGAGTACAATGAAAAACTGTTTTTT.

This clonotype has a count of ten or more. The chain couples TRBV28 to TRBJ1-1; 9 bases map to TRBD1. CDR1 and CDR2 from the germline V gene are MDHEN and SYDVKM. Trimming cost V 2 bases and J 1 base; bases outside gene matches: 11. CDR3 length: 18 amino acids. The CDR3 spells CASSLPTDRGTGNTEAFF. The CDR3 region has the DNA TGTGCCAGCAGTTTACCGACGGACAGGGGAACGGGGAACACTGAAGCTTTCTTT.

The genes are TRBV20-1 and TRBJ1-5; D call uncertain. The germline V gene has CDR1 DFQATT and CDR2 SNEGSKA (reference sequence). V shed 3 bases and J shed 3 bases, with 12 bases lying between them. The CDR3 is 14 amino acids. The CDR3 DNA reads TGCAGTGCTAGTCCGGGAAACCTCAATCAGCCCCAGCATTTT. This translates into CSASPGNLNQPQHF.

This clonotype was seen many times. V gene TRBV28 combines with J gene TRBJ2-5; TRBD2 agrees at 7 bases. The trim removed 8 bases at V and 4 bases at J, leaving 22 bases unmatched. The CDR3 contains 18 residues. In germline, CDR1 is MDHEN, CDR2 SYDVKM. The CDR3 DNA is TGTGCCAGCGCCCCAAAACCTAGCTCAGCGGGATTCCGAGAGACCCAGTACTTC. It yields the protein CASAPKPSSAGFRETQYF. Full variable domain (rest looked up from reference TRBV28 and TRBJ2-5): DVKVTQSSRYLVKRTGEKVFLECVQDMDHENMFWYRQDPGLGLRLIYFSYDVKMKEKGDIPEGYSVSREKKERFSLILESASTNQTSMYLCASAPKPSSAGFRETQYFGPGTRLLVL.

This clonotype was recorded at least ten times. V and J are TRBV20-1 and TRBJ2-1, with unresolved D. V shed 4 bases and J shed 0 bases, with 13 bases lying between them. This CDR3 has 15 amino acids. Germline CDR1 is DFQATT and CDR2 is SNEGSKA (reference sequence). For the CDR3, the DNA is TGCAGTGCTACTTCCAGTTCGAGCTCCTACAATGAGCAGTTCTTC. This codes for CSATSSSSSYNEQFF.

This chain connects TRBV27 to TRBJ2-1; 10 bases fit TRBD2. Germline CDR1 is MNHEY and CDR2 is SMNVEV (reference sequence). The V and J ends lost 2 bases and 11 bases, in that order; junction bases with no gene match: 9. This CDR3 has 15 amino acids. CDR3: CASSLKGLAGVQQFF. The CDR3 nucleotides read TGTGCCAGCAGTTTAAAGGGCCTAGCGGGAGTCCAGCAGTTCTTC.

This clonotype came up many times. The chain has TRBV28 and TRBJ1-2, with a possible D match to TRBD1 (5 bases). Trimming removed 1 base from V and 7 bases from J, with 16 bases in between. The CDR3 has 15 amino acids. Germline V gene lookup returns CDR1 MDHEN and CDR2 SYDVKM. DNA for the CDR3: TGTGCCAGCAGTTTATCCGGACGCAGGGCTCTTGGCTACACCTTC. Its protein is CASSLSGRRALGYTF.

There are a few counts of this clonotype. This chain connects TRBV24-1 to TRBJ2-5; maybe TRBD2 (6 bases). The germline V gene encodes CDR1 KGHDR and CDR2 SFDVKD. The CDR3 consists of 14 residues. V dropped 7 bases and J dropped 2 bases, with 13 bases sitting between them. CDR3: CATSGRDSQETQYF. The CDR3 nucleotides are TGTGCCACCAGCGGAAGGGACTCGCAAGAGACCCAGTACTTC.

V gene TRBV29-1 combines with J gene TRBJ2-3; the match to TRBD1 covers 9 bases. There are 14 residues in the CDR3. The V gene's germline CDR1 is SQVTM and CDR2 ANQGSEA. The J segment lost 2 bases and the V segment lost 6 bases, leaving 6 bases of the junction unmatched. CDR3 bases: TGCAGCGTGGGGACAGGGCAAACCACAGATACGCAGTATTTT. Residues: CSVGTGQTTDTQYF.

This chain connects TRBV13 to TRBJ2-2, with 7 nucleotides matching TRBD1. The V gene end was trimmed by 3 bases and the J gene end by 3 bases; junction bases not matched to a gene: 4. Germline CDR1 reads PRHDT; CDR2 reads FYEKMQ (reference sequence). CDR3 length: 15 residues. The CDR3 nucleotides are TGTGCCAGCAGCTTCGACAGGGATGACACCGGGGAGCTGTTTTTT. Amino acids: CASSFDRDDTGELFF.

This clonotype was counted a few times. J is TRBJ2-1 and V is TRBV20-1; 11 bases align to TRBD2. With 3 bases clipped from V and 5 bases from J, the junction kept 3 bases outside the gene matches. The length of the CDR3 is 14 residues. Germline V gene sequence: CDR1 DFQATT, CDR2 SNEGSKA (reference sequence). The CDR3 nucleotides read TGCAGTGCTAGTTTAGCGGGAGGGAACAATGAGCAGTTCTTC. This translates into CSASLAGGNNEQFF.

The table lists this clonotype with many counts. The V call is TRBV28, the J call TRBJ1-5; TRBD1 aligns across 7 bases. Germline values: CDR1 MDHEN, CDR2 SYDVKM. CDR3 length: 15 amino acids. V lost 5 bases to trimming and J lost 7 bases; unmatched junction nucleotides: 11. CDR3 in DNA: TGTGCCAGCAGTCCACGGGGACAGTTTCGACAGCCCCAGCATTTT. This codes for CASSPRGQFRQPQHF. Combining the CDR3 with reference TRBV28 and TRBJ1-5 gives the whole variable domain DVKVTQSSRYLVKRTGEKVFLECVQDMDHENMFWYRQDPGLGLRLIYFSYDVKMKEKGDIPEGYSVSREKKERFSLILESASTNQTSMYLCASSPRGQFRQPQHFGDGTRLSIL.

The J gene is TRBJ2-3, the V gene TRBV24-1, with D possibly matching TRBD1 (5 bases). This CDR3 has 16 amino acids. V was clipped by 1 base and J by 0 bases, with 10 bases between them. The germline CDR1 and CDR2 sequences are KGHDR and SFDVKD. CDR3 nucleotide sequence: TGTGCCACCAGTGATTTCAGGCAGGGCAGCACAGATACGCAGTATTTT. Its translation: CATSDFRQGSTDTQYF.

The chain links TRBV30 to TRBJ1-4, with unresolved D. Germline assignment: CDR1 GTSNPN and CDR2 SVGIG (reference sequence). This CDR3 has 14 residues. Trimming cost V 0 bases and J 8 bases, with 13 bases left between them. Written as DNA, the CDR3 is TGTGCCTGGAGTGTCGGACTCGTGTCGGAAAAACTGTTTTTT. As protein: CAWSVGLVSEKLFF.

This clonotype was detected a few times. The rearrangement joins TRBV6-1 to TRBJ2-2, with D perhaps matching TRBD1 or TRBD2 (6 bases each). The germline V and J ends were trimmed by 5 bases and 3 bases, with 13 bases remaining between them. The length of the CDR3 is 15 residues. From germline, CDR1 is MNHNS and CDR2 SASEGT. CDR3 residues: CASSSGDTHTGELFF. As DNA, the CDR3 is TGTGCCAGCAGTTCGGGGGACACACACACCGGGGAGCTGTTTTTT.

The table lists this clonotype with many counts. This chain links TRBV27 with TRBJ1-5; D is unresolved. CDR1 is MNHEY and CDR2 is SMNVEV in the germline V gene (reference sequence). This CDR3 spans 13 amino acids. The V end lost 4 bases, the J end lost 6 bases, and 10 bases lay between the germline ends. The DNA of the CDR3 is TGTGCCAGCAGTTCCAGGACCGGTCAGCCCCAGCATTTT. This translates into CASSSRTGQPQHF.

In this sample, this clonotype turned up many times. The CDR3 nucleotides read TGTGCCAGCACCTCACGGGCGGGCTTCGGCTATGGCTACACCTTC. Translation gives CASTSRAGFGYGYTF. This rearrangement joins TRBV27 to TRBJ1-2; the D is unclear. Germline V CDR1 and CDR2: MNHEY, SMNVEV (reference sequence). V was clipped by 7 bases and J by 4 bases, with 19 bases between them. The length of the CDR3 is 15 residues.